The next 9 T cell receptor beta chains were all read from a single sample in a study of blood T cell repertoires in COVID-19. Profiled with immunoSEQ multiplex PCR; TCRdb holds only in-frame clones, not every one. The sample consists of about 170,000 clones, about 90% of them appearing once. Sequenced sample: PBMCs or T cells enriched from blood (not recorded which). The receptors come from a woman aged 50 to 60 who had recovered from COVID-19.

This clone was seen more than once but under ten times. CDR3 DNA sequence: TGTGCCACCAGCAGAGATCTAGAGAGCGGGAGGGTTGGAGGGGAGCTGTTTTTT. Translating gives CATSRDLESGRVGGELFF. The V gene is TRBV15, the J gene TRBJ2-2; TRBD2 matches at 10 bases. CDR1 and CDR2 (germline): LNHNV, YYDKDF (reference sequence). The CDR3 runs to 18 residues. J lost 8 bases, V lost 0 bases, and 12 bases had no gene match.

V gene TRBV4-1 combines with J gene TRBJ2-2, with TRBD2 identical over 10 bases. The CDR3 is made up of 19 amino acids. Germline trimming cut 0 bases from V and 4 bases from J; bases unmatched to any gene: 11. CDR1 is MGHRA and CDR2 is YSYEKL in the germline V gene. The CDR3 here is CASSQEGSGRSIGTGELFF. The DNA for the CDR3 is TGCGCCAGCAGCCAAGAAGGTAGCGGGAGGAGTATTGGCACCGGGGAGCTGTTTTTT.

The chain employs TRBV18 and TRBJ2-5, with D maybe TRBD1 (5 bases). The CDR3 spans 12 residues. The germline V gene has CDR1 KGHSH and CDR2 LQKENI. Trimming cost V 1 base and J 5 bases, with 5 bases left between them. The CDR3 sequence: CASSPQGETQYF. CDR3 sequence (DNA): TGTGCCAGCTCACCACAGGGGGAGACCCAGTACTTC. Full variable domain (missing parts from reference TRBV18 and TRBJ2-5): NAGVMQNPRHLVRRRGQEARLRCSPMKGHSHVYWYRQLPEEGLKFMVYLQKENIIDESGMPKERFSAEFPKEGPSILRIQQVVRGDSAAYFCASSPQGETQYFGPGTRLLVL.

The chain is built from TRBV6-6 and TRBJ2-7, with TRBD2 as a possible D gene (6 bases). There are 15 residues in the CDR3. V was trimmed by 7 bases and J by 2 bases, leaving 18 bases between them. The germline gives CDR1 MNHNY, CDR2 SVGAGI (reference sequence). This chain's CDR3 is CASTLIADSTYEQYF. CDR3 coding DNA: TGTGCCAGCACCCTCATAGCGGACTCAACCTACGAGCAGTACTTC.

The chain has TRBV5-4 and TRBJ2-1; the match to TRBD2 covers 10 bases. Germline trimming cut 4 bases from V and 9 bases from J; bases unmatched to any gene: 13. This CDR3 region has 16 residues. The germline V gene encodes CDR1 SGHNT and CDR2 YYREEE (reference sequence). CDR3 sequence (DNA): TGTGCCAGCAGCCCTCTAGCGGGAGAGGGCGGTGGTGAGCAGTTCTTC. As protein: CASSPLAGEGGGEQFF.

This clone has more than one count but fewer than ten. The rearrangement links TRBV13 to TRBJ2-1; TRBD2 matches at 7 bases. The CDR3 is made up of 18 amino acids. V lost 2 bases to trimming and J lost 8 bases; unmatched junction nucleotides: 18. CDR1 is PRHDT, CDR2 FYEKMQ, per germline (reference sequence). CDR3: CASSLRGDSLSRVYEQFF. The CDR3 DNA reads TGTGCCAGCAGCTTACGGGGGGACTCCCTCTCACGGGTATATGAGCAGTTCTTC. Variable domain in full (rest from reference TRBV13 and TRBJ2-1): AAGVIQSPRHLIKEKRETATLKCYPIPRHDTVYWYQQGPGQDPQFLISFYEKMQSDKGSIPDRFSAQQFSDYHSELNMSSLELGDSALYFCASSLRGDSLSRVYEQFFGPGTRLTVL.

This chain joins TRBV3-1 (or the pseudogene TRBV3-2) and TRBJ2-2; no firm D call. V gave up 1 base and J gave up 0 bases, with 15 bases separating them. The V gene's germline CDR1 is LGHDT and CDR2 YNNKEL (reference sequence). CDR3 length: 18 amino acids. In DNA, the CDR3 is TGTGCCAGCAGCCAAGCCGAGAGATATGCGACGAACACCGGGGAGCTGTTTTTT. This codes for CASSQAERYATNTGELFF.

V usage is TRBV19 and J usage is TRBJ2-1, with 14 positions matching TRBD2. The CDR3 covers 17 residues. Germline CDR1 LNHDA, CDR2 SQIVND (reference sequence). V shed 3 bases and J 6 bases; nucleotides not matched to a gene: 7. CDR3 coding DNA: TGTGCCAGTAGTATGGGGGGACTAGCGGGAGAGACCAATGAGCAGTTCTTC. It specifies CASSMGGLAGETNEQFF.

The chain recombines TRBV19 with TRBJ1-1, with TRBD1 as a possible D gene (5 bases). V was trimmed by 7 bases and J by 1 base, leaving 16 bases between them. CDR3 length: 15 residues. Germline lookup yields CDR1 LNHDA and CDR2 SQIVND (reference sequence). The CDR3 protein is CASTRGWQGNTEAFF. CDR3 DNA sequence: TGTGCCAGTACCCGTGGGTGGCAGGGGAACACTGAAGCTTTCTTT.